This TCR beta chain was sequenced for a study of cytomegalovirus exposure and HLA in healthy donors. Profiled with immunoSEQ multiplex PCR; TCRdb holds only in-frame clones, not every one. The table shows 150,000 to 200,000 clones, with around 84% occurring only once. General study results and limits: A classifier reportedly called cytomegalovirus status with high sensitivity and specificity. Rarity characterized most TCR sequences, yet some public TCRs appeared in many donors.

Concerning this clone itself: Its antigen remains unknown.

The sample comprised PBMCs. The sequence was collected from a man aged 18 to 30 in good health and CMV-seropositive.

The CDR3 sequence: CASSLVWGQENTGELFF. The CDR3 coding sequence is TGTGCCAGCAGCTTAGTATGGGGACAGGAGAACACCGGGGAGCTGTTTTTT. The rearrangement links TRBV11-2 to TRBJ2-2; 8 bases match TRBD1. V trimming: 1 base; J trimming: 1 base; junction bases outside the gene matches: 5. Germline assignment: CDR1 SGHAT and CDR2 FQNNGV. The CDR3 has 17 amino acids.